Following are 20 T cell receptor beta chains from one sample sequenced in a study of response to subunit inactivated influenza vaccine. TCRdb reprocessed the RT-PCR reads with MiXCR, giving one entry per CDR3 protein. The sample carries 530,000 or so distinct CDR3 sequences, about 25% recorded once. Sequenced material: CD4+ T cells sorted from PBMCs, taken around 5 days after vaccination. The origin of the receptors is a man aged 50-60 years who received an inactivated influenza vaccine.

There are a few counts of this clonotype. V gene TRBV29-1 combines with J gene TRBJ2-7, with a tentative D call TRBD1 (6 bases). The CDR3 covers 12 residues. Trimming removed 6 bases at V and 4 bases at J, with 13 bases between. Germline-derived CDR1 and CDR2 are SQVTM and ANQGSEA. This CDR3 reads CSVRGPGYEQYF. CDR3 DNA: TGCAGCGTCAGGGGCCCGGGTTACGAGCAGTACTTC.

The CDR3 DNA reads as TGTGCCAGCAGAATAGCGGGAGTTGGCGAGCAGTACTTC. Translating it yields CASRIAGVGEQYF. V usage is TRBV12-3 or TRBV12-4 and J usage is TRBJ2-7; 9 bases agree with TRBD2. This CDR3 spans 13 amino acids. Trimming removed 6 bases from V and 6 bases from J; junction bases left unmatched: 6.

The CDR3 nucleotides are TGTGCCAGCAGCCCCTCAGAGGACAGCCTCTCCTACGAGCAGTACTTC. It is translated as CASSPSEDSLSYEQYF. V gene TRBV6-2 or TRBV6-3 combines with J gene TRBJ2-7, with a possible D match to TRBD1 (6 bases). Trimming cost V 6 bases and J 0 bases, with 18 bases left between them. The CDR3 is 16 residues long. Per germline, CDR1 MNHEY and CDR2 SVGEGT.

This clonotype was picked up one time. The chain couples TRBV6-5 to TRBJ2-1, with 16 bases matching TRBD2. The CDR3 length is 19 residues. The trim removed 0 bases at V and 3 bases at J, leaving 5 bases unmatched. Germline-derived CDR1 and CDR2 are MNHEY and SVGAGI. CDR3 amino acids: CASSYSGTSGRAGYNEQFF. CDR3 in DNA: TGTGCCAGCAGTTACTCGGGGACTAGCGGGAGGGCCGGCTACAATGAGCAGTTCTTC.

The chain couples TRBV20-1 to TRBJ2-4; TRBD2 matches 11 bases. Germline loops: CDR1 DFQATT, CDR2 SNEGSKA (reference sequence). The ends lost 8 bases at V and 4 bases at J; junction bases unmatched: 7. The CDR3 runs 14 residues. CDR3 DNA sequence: TGCAGTAAGACTAGCGGGAATCGGAAAAACATTCAGTACTTC. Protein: CSKTSGNRKNIQYF.

The chain's CDR3 is CASTTGQYSNQPQHF. The DNA for the CDR3 is TGTGCCAGCACTACAGGACAGTATAGCAATCAGCCCCAGCATTTT. The V gene is TRBV12-3 or TRBV12-4, the J gene TRBJ1-5, with D perhaps TRBD1 (6 bases). CDR3 size: 15 residues. Trimming removed 7 bases from V and 0 bases from J, with 13 bases in between.

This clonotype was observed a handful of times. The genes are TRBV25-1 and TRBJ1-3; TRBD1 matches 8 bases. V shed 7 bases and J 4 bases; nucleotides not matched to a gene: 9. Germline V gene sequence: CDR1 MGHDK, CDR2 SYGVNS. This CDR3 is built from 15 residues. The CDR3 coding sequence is TGTGCCAGCACCCGACAGGGGTTGTCAGGAAACACCATATATTTT. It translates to CASTRQGLSGNTIYF. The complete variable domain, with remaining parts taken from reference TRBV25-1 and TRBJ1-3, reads EADIYQTPRYLVIGTGKKITLECSQTMGHDKMYWYQQDPGMELHLIHYSYGVNSTEKGDLSSESTVSRIRTEHFPLTLESARPSHTSQYLCASTRQGLSGNTIYFGEGSWLTVV.

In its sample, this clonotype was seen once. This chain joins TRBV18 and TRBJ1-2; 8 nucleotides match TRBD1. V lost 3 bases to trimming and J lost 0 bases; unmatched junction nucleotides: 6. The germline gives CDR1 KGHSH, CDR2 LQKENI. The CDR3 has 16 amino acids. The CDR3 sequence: CASSPGTGEANYGYTF. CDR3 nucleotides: TGTGCCAGCTCACCTGGGACAGGAGAAGCTAACTATGGCTACACCTTC.

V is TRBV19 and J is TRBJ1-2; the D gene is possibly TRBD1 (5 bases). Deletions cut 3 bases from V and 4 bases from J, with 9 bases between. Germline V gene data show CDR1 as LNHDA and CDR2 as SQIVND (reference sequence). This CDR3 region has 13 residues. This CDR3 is CASSIRAVYGYTF. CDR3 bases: TGTGCCAGTAGTATCAGGGCGGTCTATGGCTACACCTTC.

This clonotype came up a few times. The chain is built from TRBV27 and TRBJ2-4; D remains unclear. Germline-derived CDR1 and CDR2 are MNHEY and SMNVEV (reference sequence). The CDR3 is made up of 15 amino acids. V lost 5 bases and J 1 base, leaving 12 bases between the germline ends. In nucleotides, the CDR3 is TGTGCCAGCAGTCGATTAGCCAGGGCCAAAAACATTCAGTACTTC. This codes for CASSRLARAKNIQYF.

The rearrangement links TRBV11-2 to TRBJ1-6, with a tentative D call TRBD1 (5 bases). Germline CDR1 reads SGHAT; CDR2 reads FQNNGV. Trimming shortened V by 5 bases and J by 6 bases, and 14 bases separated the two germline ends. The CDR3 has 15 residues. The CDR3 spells CASSLRQTSNSPLHF. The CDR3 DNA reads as TGTGCCAGCAGCCTCCGACAGACGAGTAATTCACCCCTCCACTTT.

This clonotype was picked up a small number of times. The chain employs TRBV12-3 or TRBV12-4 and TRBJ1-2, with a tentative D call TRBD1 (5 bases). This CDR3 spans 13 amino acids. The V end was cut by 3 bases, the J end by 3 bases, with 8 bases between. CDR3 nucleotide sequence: TGTGCCAGCAGTTTTAAAGGGGACTATGGCTACACCTTC. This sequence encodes CASSFKGDYGYTF.

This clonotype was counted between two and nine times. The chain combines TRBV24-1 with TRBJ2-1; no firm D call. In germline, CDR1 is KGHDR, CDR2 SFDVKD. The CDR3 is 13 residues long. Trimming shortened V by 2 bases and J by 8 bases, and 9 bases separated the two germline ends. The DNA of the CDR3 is TGTGCCACCAGTGATTACCTCGCGGATGAGCAGTTCTTC. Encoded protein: CATSDYLADEQFF.

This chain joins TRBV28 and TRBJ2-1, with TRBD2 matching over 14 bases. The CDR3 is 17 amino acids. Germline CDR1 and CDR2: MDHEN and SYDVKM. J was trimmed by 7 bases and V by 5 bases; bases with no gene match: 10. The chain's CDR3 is CASSPLPGLAGENEQFF. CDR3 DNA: TGTGCCAGCAGTCCTCTCCCGGGACTAGCGGGAGAAAATGAGCAGTTCTTC.

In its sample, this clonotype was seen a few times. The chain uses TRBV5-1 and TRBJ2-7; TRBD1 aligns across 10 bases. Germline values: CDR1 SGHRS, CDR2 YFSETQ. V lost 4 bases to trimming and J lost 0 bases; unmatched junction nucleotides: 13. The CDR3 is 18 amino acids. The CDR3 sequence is CASSRGPGTGDISYEQYF. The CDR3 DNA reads TGCGCCAGCAGCCGAGGTCCCGGGACAGGGGACATCTCCTACGAGCAGTACTTC.

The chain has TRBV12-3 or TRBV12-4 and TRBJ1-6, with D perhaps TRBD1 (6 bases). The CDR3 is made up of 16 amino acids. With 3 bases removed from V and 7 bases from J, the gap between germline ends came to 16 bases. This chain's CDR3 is CASSFRLTGINSPLHF. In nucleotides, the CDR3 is TGTGCCAGCAGTTTCCGATTGACAGGAATAAATTCACCCCTCCACTTT.

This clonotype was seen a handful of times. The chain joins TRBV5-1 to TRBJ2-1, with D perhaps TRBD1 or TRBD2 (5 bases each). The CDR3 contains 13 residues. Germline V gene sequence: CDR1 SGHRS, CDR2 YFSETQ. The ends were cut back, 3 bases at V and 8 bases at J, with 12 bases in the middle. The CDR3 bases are TGCGCCAGCAGCTACCGAGGGGTCGATGAGCAGTTCTTC. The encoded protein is CASSYRGVDEQFF.

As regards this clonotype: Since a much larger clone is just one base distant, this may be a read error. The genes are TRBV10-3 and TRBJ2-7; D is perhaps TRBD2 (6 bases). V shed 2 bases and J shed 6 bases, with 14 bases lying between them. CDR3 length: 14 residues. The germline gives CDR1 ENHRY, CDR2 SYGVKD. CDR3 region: CAISEGSEGSEQYF. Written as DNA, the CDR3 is TGTGCCATCAGTGAGGGATCGGAGGGTAGCGAGCAGTACTTC.

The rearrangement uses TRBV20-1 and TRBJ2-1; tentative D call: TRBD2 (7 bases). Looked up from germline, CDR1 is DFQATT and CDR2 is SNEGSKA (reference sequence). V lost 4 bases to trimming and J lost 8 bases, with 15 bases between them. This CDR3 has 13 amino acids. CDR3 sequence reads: CSAKGGGVDEQFF. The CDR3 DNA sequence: TGCAGTGCTAAGGGGGGGGGCGTCGATGAGCAGTTCTTC.

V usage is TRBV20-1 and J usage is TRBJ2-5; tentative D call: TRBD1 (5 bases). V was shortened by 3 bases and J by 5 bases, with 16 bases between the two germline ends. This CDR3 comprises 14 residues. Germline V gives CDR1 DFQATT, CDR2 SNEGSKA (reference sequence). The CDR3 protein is CSARVRVNLETQYF. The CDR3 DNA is TGCAGTGCTAGGGTCAGGGTCAATCTTGAGACCCAGTACTTC.